This T cell receptor (beta chain) stems from a study of Graves' ophthalmopathy and Graves' hyperthyroidism. The study enrolled ophthalmopathy donors with moderate-to-severe activity, CAS ≥3, NOSPECS ≥4 and duration under 3 months. As diagnostic evidence, clinical symptoms, serum thyroxine, TRAb, thyroid ultrasound and orbital computed tomography were relied upon. The study's findings and limits: Clonotypes were expanded in thyroid at above 0.001 frequency, and most also appeared in blood.

Many counts were recorded for this clonotype. What it recognizes is unknown. TCR beta CDR3 amplification used RNA transcripts. First-round RT-PCR with HTBI primers preceded a second-round multiplex PCR. TCRdb re-called the multiplex PCR reads with MiXCR, one entry per CDR3 protein. The table lists approximately 500,000 distinct CDR3 sequences, 13% to 15% of them singletons. This CDR3 region has 14 residues. V lost 4 bases and J lost 0, with 12 bases in between. Germline CDR1 is DFQATT and CDR2 is SNEGSKA (reference sequence). The receptor was isolated from a woman aged 25-40 years with Graves' ophthalmopathy. Sequencing input: blood. The chain uses TRBV20-1 and TRBJ1-1; D is possibly TRBD1 (6 bases). The CDR3, as DNA: TGCAGTGCTATATGGACAGCTATGAACACTGAAGCTTTCTTT. It encodes CSAIWTAMNTEAFF.